The 26 T cell receptor beta chains below come from one sample, sequenced in a study of post-analysis software for immune sequencing data. Antigen specificity for these receptors is unknown. Points from the study as a whole: Four or five TRBV segments were significantly more frequent in patients than in controls. TRBV5-6, TRBV5-1 and TRBV20-1 were among these segments.

Unique molecular identifiers were built into the TCR beta cDNA libraries. TCRdb fed the PCR reads into MiXCR, producing one record per CDR3 protein. The table has over 150,000 distinct CDR3 sequences, around 30% seen once; the top ten hold about 1.6%. Sequencing was carried out using blood. Every receptor here comes from a girl aged 10 to 17 with multiple sclerosis.

This clonotype was counted once. This may arise from a read error, as a much more abundant clone is one base away. The chain employs TRBV7-2 and TRBJ2-4; 7 bases map to TRBD1. The CDR3 loop spans 16 amino acids. Germline V gene sequence: CDR1 SGHTA, CDR2 FQGNSA. CDR3 protein: CACSLVGQIAKNIQYF. The CDR3 DNA reads as TGTGCCTGCAGCTTAGTGGGACAGATAGCCAAAAACATTCAGTACTTC.

The V and J genes are TRBV20-1 and TRBJ2-7; a possible D gene is TRBD2 (5 bases). Judging by the DNA end, TRBJ2-5 fits better; the J call may be wrong. CDR1 is DFQATT, CDR2 SNEGSKA, per germline (reference sequence). This CDR3 contains 14 residues. The CDR3 region is CSANRGALKETQYF. In nucleotides, the CDR3 is TGCAGTGCTAACCGGGGAGCCCTTAAAGAGACCCAGTACTTC.

This rearrangement joins TRBV20-1 to TRBJ1-3; D is possibly TRBD1 (6 bases). Germline CDR1 is DFQATT and CDR2 is SNEGSKA (reference sequence). With 1 base removed from V and 9 bases from J, the gap between germline ends came to 16 bases. This CDR3 spans 14 amino acids. CDR3 sequence (DNA): TGCAGTGCTAGAGCACCAGGGGCGGTGGGCACCATATATTTT. Its translation is CSARAPGAVGTIYF.

The chain is built from TRBV4-1 and TRBJ2-5, with D perhaps matching TRBD1 or TRBD2 (5 bases each). There are 17 residues in the CDR3. Per the germline V gene, CDR1 is MGHRA and CDR2 is YSYEKL. Trimming left V 1 base short and J 0 bases short, with 15 bases between. In DNA form, the CDR3 reads TGCGCCAGCAGCCAAGCTTACTCCGGGACGGACCAAGAGACCCAGTACTTC. It is translated as CASSQAYSGTDQETQYF.

Ten or more counts support this clonotype. J is TRBJ2-7 and V is TRBV2, with 11 bases lining up with TRBD1. V shed 4 bases and J 0 bases; nucleotides not matched to a gene: 14. The germline V gene encodes CDR1 SNHLY and CDR2 FYNNEI. The CDR3 has 19 amino acids. Here the CDR3 reads CASSAPGDRGSYSSYEQYF. As DNA, the CDR3 is TGTGCCAGCAGTGCCCCGGGGGACAGGGGGTCTTACTCCTCCTACGAGCAGTACTTC.

For the CDR3, the DNA is TGTGCCAGCAGAGGAGACGGCAACACTGAAGCTTTCTTT. It encodes CASRGDGNTEAFF. V and J are TRBV7-9 and TRBJ1-1; no reliable D call. This CDR3 region has 13 residues. The V end was cut by 6 bases, the J end by 2 bases, with 10 bases between. Germline lookup yields CDR1 SEHNR and CDR2 FQNEAQ (reference sequence).

This clonotype has ten or more counts. The chain has TRBV7-8 and TRBJ2-3, with D perhaps assigned TRBD1 or TRBD2 (5 bases each). CDR3 length: 17 residues. Trimming removed 4 bases at V and 2 bases at J, with 19 bases between. CDR1 is SGHVS and CDR2 is FQNEAQ in the germline V gene. CDR3 DNA sequence: TGTGCCAGCAGCTGGGAAGTAGGGACGCCGTACACAGATACGCAGTATTTT. As protein: CASSWEVGTPYTDTQYF.

The chain employs TRBV7-6 and TRBJ2-5; D unresolved. CDR1 and CDR2 (germline): SGHVS, FNYEAQ. V dropped 5 bases and J dropped 2 bases, with 15 bases sitting between them. The CDR3 sequence is 15 residues long. CDR3 DNA: TGTGCCAGCAGCCGCCCTTGGCCCCTGCAAGAGACCCAGTACTTC. It is translated as CASSRPWPLQETQYF.

This clonotype was seen more than once but under ten times. The chain joins TRBV29-1 to TRBJ2-3; 9 bases match TRBD2. CDR1 is SQVTM and CDR2 is ANQGSEA in the germline V gene. V dropped 6 bases and J dropped 1; count of bases not matched to a gene: 5. The CDR3 consists of 14 residues. This chain's CDR3 is CSVVAGDGTDTQYF. In DNA, the CDR3 is TGCAGCGTCGTAGCGGGAGACGGCACAGATACGCAGTATTTT.

CDR3 sequence (DNA): TGTGCCAGCAGTTTACTTACCTCCGATGGCTACACCTTC. It translates to CASSLLTSDGYTF. This chain connects TRBV28 to TRBJ1-2; D gene uncertain. The V end was cut by 2 bases, the J end by 6 bases, with 10 bases between. Germline V gives CDR1 MDHEN, CDR2 SYDVKM. CDR3 size: 13 residues.

Worth noting for this clonotype: This sequence may be a read error, since a much larger clone differs from it by one base. The chain carries TRBV7-3 and TRBJ2-7; no clear D gene. The CDR3 is made up of 13 amino acids. In germline, CDR1 is SGHTA, CDR2 FQGTGA. V gave up 5 bases and J gave up 7 bases, with 15 bases separating them. CDR3 region: CASSPNYGDEQYF. In DNA form, the CDR3 reads TGTGCCAGCAGCCCAAATTATGGGGATGAGCAGTACTTC.

This clonotype has more than one count but fewer than ten. The chain has TRBV4-1 and TRBJ1-1; no definite D call. Germline CDR1 is MGHRA and CDR2 is YSYEKL. V dropped 3 bases and J dropped 8 bases, with 10 bases sitting between them. CDR3 length equals 12 residues. The CDR3 is CASSHDTDEAFF. CDR3 nucleotide sequence: TGCGCCAGCAGCCACGACACCGACGAAGCTTTCTTT.

In its sample, this clonotype was seen many times. V and J are TRBV24-1 and TRBJ2-7; D could derive from TRBD1 or TRBD2 (5 bases each). The germline V gene encodes CDR1 KGHDR and CDR2 SFDVKD. The CDR3 is 11 residues long. The V gene lost 9 bases and the J gene lost 6 bases, with 11 bases spanning the gap. CDR3 protein: CATSAGTEQYF. CDR3 coding DNA: TGTGCCACCTCGGCAGGGACCGAGCAGTACTTC.

J is TRBJ2-5 and V is TRBV20-1; tentatively, D is TRBD1 (6 bases). The CDR3 has 13 amino acids. Germline CDR1 reads DFQATT; CDR2 reads SNEGSKA (reference sequence). The V and J ends lost 3 bases and 5 bases respectively, with 13 bases between them. The chain's CDR3 is CSASASRGETQYF. For the CDR3, the DNA is TGCAGTGCTAGCGCTTCCAGGGGTGAGACCCAGTACTTC.

In regard to this clonotype: This may stem from a read error, because a much larger clone lies one nucleotide away. The rearrangement joins TRBV12-3 or TRBV12-4 to TRBJ2-3; D gene unclear. CDR3 length: 13 residues. Trimming pared 3 bases from V and 4 bases from J, leaving 8 bases between. CDR3 in amino acids: CASSFSGADTQYF. The CDR3 DNA reads TGTGCCAGCAGTTTTTCCGGCGCAGATACGCAGTATTTT.

The rearrangement links TRBV19 to TRBJ1-1, with D perhaps matching TRBD1 (6 bases). This CDR3 has 14 residues. CDR1 is LNHDA, CDR2 SQIVND, per germline (reference sequence). V lost 6 bases, J lost 3 bases, and 14 bases lay in between. The CDR3, as DNA: TGTGCCAGTAGGGTCCAGGGGCAACACACTGAAGCTTTCTTT. This gives the protein CASRVQGQHTEAFF.

This chain links TRBV20-1 with TRBJ2-3; a weak D match, TRBD2 (7 bases). Trimming removed 5 bases at V and 2 bases at J, with 14 bases between. Germline loops: CDR1 DFQATT, CDR2 SNEGSKA (reference sequence). The CDR3 has 14 amino acids. In nucleotides, the CDR3 is TGCAGTGCTTCTCGGGGGGCCTACACAGATACGCAGTATTTT. It codes for CSASRGAYTDTQYF.

The table lists this clonotype with a few counts. The chain is built from TRBV6-4 and TRBJ2-5, with D unresolved. Trimming pared 8 bases from V and 2 bases from J, leaving 12 bases between. This CDR3 spans 13 amino acids. Germline V gene data show CDR1 as MRHNA and CDR2 as SNTAGT. DNA for the CDR3: TGTGCCAGCTCGACCGGCTCTCAAGAGACCCAGTACTTC. It translates to CASSTGSQETQYF.

There are many counts of this clonotype. The chain has TRBV10-1 and TRBJ2-3; 7 bases fit TRBD2. This CDR3 spans 14 amino acids. V lost 4 bases and J lost 1; bases outside the gene matches: 2. Germline values: CDR1 WNHNN, CDR2 SYGVQD (reference sequence). The CDR3 DNA follows: TGCGCCAGCAGTGCAACTAGCGGCACAGATACGCAGTATTTT. This translates into CASSATSGTDTQYF.

About this clonotype itself: Relative to the germline gene, one junction end is altered; a read error may explain this. The chain joins TRBV28 to TRBJ1-6; D is possibly TRBD1 (5 bases). Germline V gives CDR1 MDHEN, CDR2 SYDVKM. The CDR3 spans 17 residues. CDR3 protein: CASRATAPGVYNSPPHF. Here the CDR3 DNA reads TGTGCCAGCAGAGCGACAGCCCCGGGAGTCTATAATTCACCCCCCCACTTT.

This chain connects TRBV5-6 to TRBJ2-6; 7 nucleotides agree with TRBD2. The CDR3 has 15 residues. Trimming at V came to 3 bases and at J to 2 bases, leaving 2 bases not matched to a gene. Germline-derived CDR1 and CDR2 are SGHDT and YYEEEE. CDR3 amino acids: CASSSAGAGANVLTF. The DNA of the CDR3 is TGTGCCAGCAGCTCCGCGGGGGCTGGGGCCAACGTCCTGACTTTC. The full variable domain, rest sourced from reference TRBV5-6 and TRBJ2-6, is DAGVTQSPTHLIKTRGQQVTLRCSPKSGHDTVSWYQQALGQGPQFIFQYYEEEERQRGNFPDRFSGHQFPNYSSELNVNALLLGDSALYLCASSSAGAGANVLTFGAGSRLTVL.

Ten or more counts support this clonotype. The V gene is TRBV15, the J gene TRBJ2-7; 16 bases fit TRBD2. J lost 4 bases, V lost 0 bases, and 9 bases had no gene match. Germline loops: CDR1 LNHNV, CDR2 YYDKDF (reference sequence). This CDR3 comprises 19 residues. The CDR3 nucleotides read TGTGCCACCAGCAGAGATCTCGGGGGACTAGCGGGAGGGCCTTACGAGCAGTACTTC. Its translation is CATSRDLGGLAGGPYEQYF. The complete variable domain, with remaining parts taken from reference TRBV15 and TRBJ2-7, reads DAMVIQNPRYQVTQFGKPVTLSCSQTLNHNVMYWYQQKSSQAPKLLFHYYDKDFNNEADTPDNFQSRRPNTSFCFLDIRSPGLGDTAMYLCATSRDLGGLAGGPYEQYFGPGTRLTVT.

This clonotype showed up many times. This rearrangement joins TRBV6-5 to TRBJ1-6; maybe TRBD1 (5 bases). Germline CDR1 reads MNHEY; CDR2 reads SVGAGI. Trimming removed 11 bases at V and 6 bases at J, with 14 bases between. The CDR3 runs to 13 residues. The CDR3 reads CAARGGGNSPLHF. The CDR3 nucleotides read TGTGCCGCACGGGGGGGTGGTAATTCACCCCTCCACTTT.

The CDR3 spells CASSLASTISYEQYF. The CDR3, as DNA: TGTGCCAGCAGCTTAGCTTCTACTATCTCCTACGAGCAGTACTTC. The rearrangement joins TRBV7-2 to TRBJ2-7; D not certain. Germline V gene lookup returns CDR1 SGHTA and CDR2 FQGNSA. The CDR3 spans 15 residues. Trimming took 0 bases from V and 0 from J, leaving 9 bases between them.

The rearrangement uses TRBV30 and TRBJ2-1; 11 bases line up with TRBD1. Germline loops: CDR1 GTSNPN, CDR2 SVGIG (reference sequence). CDR3 length: 15 residues. V shed 1 base and J 3 bases; nucleotides not matched to a gene: 2. The CDR3 nucleotides read TGTGCCTGGAGTGGGGGGACAGGGGGCTACAATGAGCAGTTCTTC. It yields the protein CAWSGGTGGYNEQFF.

The gene calls are TRBV5-1 and TRBJ2-1, with 9 bases matching TRBD1. The V gene's germline CDR1 is SGHRS and CDR2 YFSETQ. The CDR3 is 16 amino acids. The ends lost 4 bases at V and 8 bases at J; junction bases unmatched: 13. CDR3 nucleotide sequence: TGCGCCAGCAGCGTGGGACAGGGAGGGAAATCCGATGAGCAGTTCTTC. This encodes CASSVGQGGKSDEQFF.